These 7 T cell receptor beta chains came from one sample sequenced in a study of blood T cell repertoires in COVID-19. The repertoire was sequenced with immunoSEQ multiplex PCR; TCRdb's copy has only in-frame clones and lacks some. This table has about 180,000 clones, 60% to 85% appearing once. Sequencing was done on a sample of peripheral blood. Receptors were obtained from a woman aged 60-75 years with COVID-19, enrolled during active disease.

This clone was picked up one time. This chain joins TRBV24-1 and TRBJ2-1; 8 bases are shared with TRBD2. Trimming took 11 bases from V and 8 from J; bases not matched to a gene: 7. The CDR3 totals 12 residues. Germline V gene sequence: CDR1 KGHDR, CDR2 SFDVKD. CDR3 sequence: CASGRGGYEQFF. As DNA, the CDR3 is TGTGCCAGCGGACGCGGGGGGTATGAGCAGTTCTTC.

This clone has a single count. This rearrangement joins TRBV7-8 to TRBJ2-7; D might be TRBD2 (7 bases). Germline loops: CDR1 SGHVS, CDR2 FQNEAQ. The CDR3 sequence is 14 residues long. V was clipped by 2 bases and J by 3 bases, with 11 bases between them. The CDR3 bases are TGTGCCAGCAGCTTATACGGGGGGCACTACGAGCAGTACGTC. This encodes CASSLYGGHYEQYV.

The rearrangement joins TRBV3-1 (or the pseudogene TRBV3-2) to TRBJ1-2, with 9 bases fitting TRBD1. CDR1 is LGHDT and CDR2 is YNNKEL in the germline V gene (reference sequence). CDR3 length equals 15 residues. V dropped 4 bases and J dropped 3; count of bases not matched to a gene: 6. The CDR3 region is CASSRSQGADYGYTF. The CDR3 coding sequence is TGTGCCAGCAGCCGATCACAGGGGGCCGACTATGGCTACACCTTC.

V and J are TRBV9 and TRBJ2-7, with TRBD2 identical over 12 bases. The CDR3 covers 15 residues. Unmatched junction bases numbered 0, after V lost 0 bases and J lost 2 bases. The germline CDR1 and CDR2 sequences are SGDLS and YYNGEE. The CDR3, as DNA: TGTGCCAGCAGCGTAGGGACTAGCGGGGCCTACGAGCAGTACTTC. Translating gives CASSVGTSGAYEQYF.

This clone was recorded a few times. The J gene is TRBJ2-1, the V gene TRBV5-4; D not resolved. Per the germline V gene, CDR1 is SGHNT and CDR2 is YYREEE (reference sequence). V lost 3 bases and J lost 6, with 19 bases in between. This CDR3 contains 16 residues. The CDR3 loop reads CASSSAPRWSGNEQFF. As DNA, the CDR3 is TGTGCCAGCAGCTCTGCCCCGCGTTGGAGTGGCAATGAGCAGTTCTTC. Full variable domain (missing parts from reference TRBV5-4 and TRBJ2-1): ETGVTQSPTHLIKTRGQQVTLRCSSQSGHNTVSWYQQALGQGPQFIFQYYREEENGRGNFPPRFSGLQFPNYSSELNVNALELDDSALYLCASSSAPRWSGNEQFFGPGTRLTVL.

V usage is TRBV7-9 and J usage is TRBJ2-5; D gene uncertain. Germline V CDR1 and CDR2: SEHNR, FQNEAQ (reference sequence). Trimming removed 7 bases at V and 0 bases at J, with 6 bases between. This CDR3 is 12 amino acids long. CDR3 sequence: CASTTNQETQYF. The CDR3 DNA follows: TGTGCCAGCACGACAAACCAAGAGACCCAGTACTTC.

The chain is built from TRBV29-1 and TRBJ2-7; D is undetermined. The germline CDR1 and CDR2 sequences are SQVTM and ANQGSEA. The CDR3 covers 12 residues. The V end was cut by 6 bases, the J end by 0 bases, with 9 bases between. CDR3 coding DNA: TGCAGCGTCGCTAGGAGCTCCTACGAGCAGTACTTC. Translating gives CSVARSSYEQYF.